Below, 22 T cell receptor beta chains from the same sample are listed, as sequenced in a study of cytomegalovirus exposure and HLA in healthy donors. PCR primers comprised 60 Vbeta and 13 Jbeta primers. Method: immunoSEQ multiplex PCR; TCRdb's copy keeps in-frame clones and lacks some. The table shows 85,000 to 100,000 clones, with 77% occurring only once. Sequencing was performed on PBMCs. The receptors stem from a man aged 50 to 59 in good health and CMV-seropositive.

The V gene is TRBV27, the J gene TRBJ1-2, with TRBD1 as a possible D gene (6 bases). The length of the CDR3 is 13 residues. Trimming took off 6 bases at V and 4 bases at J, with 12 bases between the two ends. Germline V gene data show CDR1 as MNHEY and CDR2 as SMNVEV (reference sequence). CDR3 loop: CASRSQGPYGYTF. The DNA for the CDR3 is TGTGCCAGCAGGTCACAGGGCCCCTATGGCTACACCTTC.

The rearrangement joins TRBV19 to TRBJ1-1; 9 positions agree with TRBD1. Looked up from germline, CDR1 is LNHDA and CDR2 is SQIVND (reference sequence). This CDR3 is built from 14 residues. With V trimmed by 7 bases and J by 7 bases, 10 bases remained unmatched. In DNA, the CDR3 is TGTGCCAGTATCAAAACAGGGGGCTCAAATGAAGCTTTCTTT. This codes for CASIKTGGSNEAFF.

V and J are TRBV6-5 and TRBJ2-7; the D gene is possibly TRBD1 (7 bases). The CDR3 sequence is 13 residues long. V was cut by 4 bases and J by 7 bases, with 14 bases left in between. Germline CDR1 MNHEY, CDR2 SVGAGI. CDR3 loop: CASSWATGREQYF. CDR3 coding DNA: TGTGCCAGCAGTTGGGCGACAGGGAGGGAGCAGTACTTC.

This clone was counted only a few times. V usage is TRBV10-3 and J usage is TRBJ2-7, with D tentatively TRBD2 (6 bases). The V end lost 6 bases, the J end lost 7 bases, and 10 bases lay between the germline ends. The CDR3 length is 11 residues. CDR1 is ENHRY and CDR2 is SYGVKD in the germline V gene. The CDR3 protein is CAIRAEGEQYF. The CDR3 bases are TGTGCCATCAGAGCGGAGGGTGAGCAGTACTTC.

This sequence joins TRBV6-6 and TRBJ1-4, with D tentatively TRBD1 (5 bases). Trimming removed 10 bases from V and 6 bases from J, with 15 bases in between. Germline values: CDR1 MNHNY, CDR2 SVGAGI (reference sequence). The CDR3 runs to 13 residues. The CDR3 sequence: CATGMRGDEKLFF. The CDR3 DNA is TGTGCCACCGGTATGCGGGGCGATGAAAAACTGTTTTTT.

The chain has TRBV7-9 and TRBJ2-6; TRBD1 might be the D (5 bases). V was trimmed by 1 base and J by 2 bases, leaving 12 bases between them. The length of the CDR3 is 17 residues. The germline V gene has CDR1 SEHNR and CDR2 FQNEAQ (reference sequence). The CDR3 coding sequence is TGTGCCAGCAGCTTAGGTCAGGGAACACCTGGGGCCAACGTCCTGACTTTC. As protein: CASSLGQGTPGANVLTF.

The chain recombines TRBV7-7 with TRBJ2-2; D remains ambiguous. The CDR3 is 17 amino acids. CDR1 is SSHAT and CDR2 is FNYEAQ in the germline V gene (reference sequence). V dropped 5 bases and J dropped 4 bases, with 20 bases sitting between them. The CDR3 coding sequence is TGTGCCAGCAGCCCCCCCCGGGTGTACCTGGGCACCGGGGAGCTGTTTTTT. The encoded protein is CASSPPRVYLGTGELFF.

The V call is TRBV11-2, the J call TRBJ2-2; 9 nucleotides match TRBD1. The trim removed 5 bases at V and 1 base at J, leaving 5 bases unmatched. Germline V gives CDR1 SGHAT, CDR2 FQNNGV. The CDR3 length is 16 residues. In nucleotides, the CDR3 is TGTGCCAGCAGCCCCCGGACAGGGGAGAACACCGGGGAGCTGTTTTTT. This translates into CASSPRTGENTGELFF.

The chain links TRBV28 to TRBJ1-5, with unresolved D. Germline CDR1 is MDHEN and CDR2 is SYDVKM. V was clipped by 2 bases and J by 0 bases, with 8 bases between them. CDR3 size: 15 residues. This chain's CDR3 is CASSLDYNSNQPQHF. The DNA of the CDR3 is TGTGCCAGCAGTTTAGACTATAATAGCAATCAGCCCCAGCATTTT.

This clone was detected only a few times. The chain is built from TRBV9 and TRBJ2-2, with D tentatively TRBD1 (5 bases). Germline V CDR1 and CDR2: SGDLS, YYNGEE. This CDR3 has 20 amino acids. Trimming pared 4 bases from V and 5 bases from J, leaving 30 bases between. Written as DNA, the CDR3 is TGTGCCAGCAGCCATAGTGGGGCAGGAGTTTATGGCCCTTATACCGGGGAGCTGTTTTTT. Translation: CASSHSGAGVYGPYTGELFF.

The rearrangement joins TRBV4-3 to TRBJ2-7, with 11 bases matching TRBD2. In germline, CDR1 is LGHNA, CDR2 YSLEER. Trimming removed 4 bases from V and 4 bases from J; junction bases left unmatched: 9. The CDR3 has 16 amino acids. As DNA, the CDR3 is TGCGCCAGCAGCCGGACAGGGACTAGCGGTAGGTACGAGCAGTACTTC. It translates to CASSRTGTSGRYEQYF.

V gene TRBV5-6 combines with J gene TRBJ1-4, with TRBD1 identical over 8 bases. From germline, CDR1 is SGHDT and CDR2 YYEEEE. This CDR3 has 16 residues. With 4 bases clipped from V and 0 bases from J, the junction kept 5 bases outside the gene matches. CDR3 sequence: CASSATGEATNEKLFF. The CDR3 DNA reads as TGTGCCAGCAGCGCGACAGGGGAAGCAACTAATGAAAAACTGTTTTTT.

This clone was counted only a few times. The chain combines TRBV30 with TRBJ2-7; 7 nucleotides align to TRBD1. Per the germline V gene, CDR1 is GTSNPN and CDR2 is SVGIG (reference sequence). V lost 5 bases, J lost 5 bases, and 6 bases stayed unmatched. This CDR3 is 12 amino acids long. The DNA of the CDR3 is TGTGCCTGGGGCCTTACAGGGGACGAGCAGTACTTC. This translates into CAWGLTGDEQYF.

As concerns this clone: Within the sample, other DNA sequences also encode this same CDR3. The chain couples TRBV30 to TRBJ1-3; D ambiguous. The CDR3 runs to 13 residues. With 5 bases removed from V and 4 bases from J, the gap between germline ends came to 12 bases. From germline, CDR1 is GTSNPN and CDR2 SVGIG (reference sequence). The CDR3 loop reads CAWSGGSGNTIYF. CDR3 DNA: TGTGCCTGGTCGGGTGGTTCAGGAAACACCATATATTTT.

DNA of the CDR3: TGCGCCAGCAGCCTGGGGGCTGATGGAAACACCATATATTTT. Translation: CASSLGADGNTIYF. The V and J genes are TRBV5-1 and TRBJ1-3, with D possibly TRBD1 on 6 matching bases. Germline CDR1 reads SGHRS; CDR2 reads YFSETQ. This CDR3 region has 14 residues. V lost 4 bases to trimming and J lost 3 bases, with 11 bases between them. Together with reference TRBV5-1 and TRBJ1-3, the CDR3 gives the full variable domain: KAGVTQTPRYLIKTRGQQVTLSCSPISGHRSVSWYQQTPGQGLQFLFEYFSETQRNKGNFPGRFSGRQFSNSRSEMNVSTLELGDSALYLCASSLGADGNTIYFGEGSWLTVV.

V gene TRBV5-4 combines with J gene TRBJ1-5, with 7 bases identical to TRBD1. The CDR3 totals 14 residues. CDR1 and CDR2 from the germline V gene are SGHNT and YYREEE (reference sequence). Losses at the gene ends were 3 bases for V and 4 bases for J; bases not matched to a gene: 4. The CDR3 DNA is TGTGCCAGCAGCTCTGACAGGGAAAATCAGCCCCAGCATTTT. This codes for CASSSDRENQPQHF.

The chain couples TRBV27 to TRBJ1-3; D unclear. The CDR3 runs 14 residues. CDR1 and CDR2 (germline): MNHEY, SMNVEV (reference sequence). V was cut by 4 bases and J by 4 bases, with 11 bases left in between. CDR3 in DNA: TGTGCCAGCAGTTCGGGTACCTCCGGAAACACCATATATTTT. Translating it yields CASSSGTSGNTIYF.

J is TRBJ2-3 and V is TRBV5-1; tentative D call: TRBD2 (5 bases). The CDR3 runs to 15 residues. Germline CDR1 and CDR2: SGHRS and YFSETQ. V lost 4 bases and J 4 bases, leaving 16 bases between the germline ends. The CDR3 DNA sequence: TGCGCCAGCAGCCCAGGTCGTCCGAGGGCAGATACGCAGTATTTT. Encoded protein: CASSPGRPRADTQYF.

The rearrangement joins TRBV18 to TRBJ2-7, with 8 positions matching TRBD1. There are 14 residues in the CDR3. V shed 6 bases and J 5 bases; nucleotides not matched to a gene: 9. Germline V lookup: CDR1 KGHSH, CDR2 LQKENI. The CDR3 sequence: CASSRPGTGNEQYF. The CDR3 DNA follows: TGTGCCAGCTCCCGACCCGGGACAGGCAACGAGCAGTACTTC.

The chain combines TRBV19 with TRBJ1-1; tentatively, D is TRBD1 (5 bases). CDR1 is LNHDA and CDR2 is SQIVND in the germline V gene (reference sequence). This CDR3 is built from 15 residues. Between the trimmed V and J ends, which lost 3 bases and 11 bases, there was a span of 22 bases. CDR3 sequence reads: CASSILGVASVDAFF. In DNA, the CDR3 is TGTGCCAGTAGTATTTTGGGGGTGGCTAGCGTTGACGCTTTCTTT. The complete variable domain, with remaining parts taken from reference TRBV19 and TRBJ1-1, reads DGGITQSPKYLFRKEGQNVTLSCEQNLNHDAMYWYRQDPGQGLRLIYYSQIVNDFQKGDIAEGYSVSREKKESFPLTVTSAQKNPTAFYLCASSILGVASVDAFFGQGTRLTVV.

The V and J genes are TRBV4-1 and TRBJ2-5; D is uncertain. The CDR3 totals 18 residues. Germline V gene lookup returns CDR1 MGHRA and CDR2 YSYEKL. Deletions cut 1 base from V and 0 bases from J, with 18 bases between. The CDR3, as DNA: TGCGCCAGCAGCCAAGCTCGGTTTCCACGAACGGACCAAGAGACCCAGTACTTC. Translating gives CASSQARFPRTDQETQYF.

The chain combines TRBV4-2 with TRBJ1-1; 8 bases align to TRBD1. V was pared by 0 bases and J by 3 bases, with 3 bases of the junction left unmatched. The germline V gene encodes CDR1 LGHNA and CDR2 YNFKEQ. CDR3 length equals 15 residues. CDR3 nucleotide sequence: TGTGCCAGCAGCCAAGACAACAGGGGGGACACTGAAGCTTTCTTT. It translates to CASSQDNRGDTEAFF.